The rows below give T cell receptor beta chains drawn from one sample of a study of OX40 agonist ivuxolimab in advanced cancers. Here immunoSEQ multiplex PCR was the method, and the copy in TCRdb shows in-frame clones only, minus some. The repertoire includes 68,000 or so clones, approximately 90% of them detected once, and 1% to 1.2% sits in the top ten. The sequences come from CD4+ or CD8+ T cells sorted from blood, collected in a trial of the OX40 agonist ivuxolimab. The receptors originated from an adult with an advanced solid tumor such as melanoma, head and neck, liver or kidney cancer. CDR3s include the opening cysteine and the closing phenylalanine or tryptophan. Each record gives: clone size, V gene, D gene, J gene, CDR3 DNA, CDR3 protein. D genes are given only for firm matches. Only part of the rows carry a size: once, few, many, or a class if the clone is expanded.

clone_size: NA; v_call: TRBV10-1; d_call: NA; j_call: TRBJ1-1; cdr3_nt: TGCGCCAGCAGTGACCCCGGACAAGGGCCCGGAGCTTTCTTT; cdr3_aa: CASSDPGQGPGAFF
clone_size: NA; v_call: TRBV5-1; d_call: TRBD1; j_call: TRBJ1-2; cdr3_nt: TGCGCCAGCAGCCCCGCCGGGACAGGGAATTATGGCTACACCTTC; cdr3_aa: CASSPAGTGNYGYTF
clone_size: NA; v_call: TRBV5-1; d_call: TRBD2; j_call: TRBJ2-1; cdr3_nt: TGCGCCAGCAGTACGACTAGCGAAGGTGAGCAGTTCTTC; cdr3_aa: CASSTTSEGEQFF
clone_size: once; v_call: TRBV19; d_call: NA; j_call: TRBJ1-5; cdr3_nt: TGTGCCAGTCGCCCTGGAAATCAGCCCCAGCATTTT; cdr3_aa: CASRPGNQPQHF
clone_size: NA; v_call: TRBV11-2; d_call: NA; j_call: TRBJ1-5; cdr3_nt: TGTGCCAGCAGCTTAGGCGCGGCAGGGTCTTATAGCAATCAGCCCCAGCATTTT; cdr3_aa: CASSLGAAGSYSNQPQHF
clone_size: NA; v_call: TRBV6-1; d_call: NA; j_call: TRBJ1-4; cdr3_nt: TGTGCCAGCAGACCGGACGGGCGGCCTAATGAAAAACTGTTTTTT; cdr3_aa: CASRPDGRPNEKLFF
clone_size: NA; v_call: TRBV10-1; d_call: NA; j_call: TRBJ1-6; cdr3_nt: TGCGCCAGCTCGCCAGGGATAAATTCACCCCTCCACTTT; cdr3_aa: CASSPGINSPLHF
clone_size: NA; v_call: TRBV20-1; d_call: NA; j_call: TRBJ2-1; cdr3_nt: TGCAGTGCTAGTAATTACAATGAGCAGTTCTTC; cdr3_aa: CSASNYNEQFF
clone_size: NA; v_call: TRBV4-2; d_call: NA; j_call: TRBJ2-7; cdr3_nt: TGTGCCAGCAGCGCCCGGGACAATCTCTCCTACGAGCAGTACTTC; cdr3_aa: CASSARDNLSYEQYF
clone_size: NA; v_call: TRBV2; d_call: NA; j_call: TRBJ1-4; cdr3_nt: TGTGCCTCTTCCCGGGAAGATAATGAAAAACTGTTTTTT; cdr3_aa: CASSREDNEKLFF
clone_size: NA; v_call: TRBV30; d_call: NA; j_call: TRBJ2-5; cdr3_nt: TGTGCCTGGAGTGAGGGCCCCCGGGGACACCAAGAGACCCAGTACTTC; cdr3_aa: CAWSEGPRGHQETQYF
clone_size: NA; v_call: TRBV27; d_call: NA; j_call: TRBJ2-7; cdr3_nt: TGTGCCAGCAGTTTAGTGGGCAGGGCCCACGAGCAGTACTTC; cdr3_aa: CASSLVGRAHEQYF
clone_size: NA; v_call: TRBV30; d_call: TRBD1; j_call: TRBJ1-2; cdr3_nt: TGTGCCTTACAAGGGGGCTTGAATGGCTACACCTTC; cdr3_aa: CALQGGLNGYTF
clone_size: NA; v_call: TRBV6-6; d_call: NA; j_call: TRBJ2-5; cdr3_nt: TGTGCCAGCAGTTACCACGGACAGTCCGCCGAGGGGCAGTACTTC; cdr3_aa: CASSYHGQSAEGQYF
clone_size: medium-sized; v_call: TRBV30; d_call: NA; j_call: TRBJ2-2; cdr3_nt: TGTGCCTGGAGCTTACAGGGCCGGGACACCGGGGAGCTGTTTTTT; cdr3_aa: CAWSLQGRDTGELFF
clone_size: once; v_call: TRBV19; d_call: NA; j_call: TRBJ1-2; cdr3_nt: TGTGCCAGTAGGATCGGGACTAACTATGGCTACACCTTC; cdr3_aa: CASRIGTNYGYTF
clone_size: NA; v_call: TRBV9; d_call: NA; j_call: TRBJ2-2; cdr3_nt: TGTGCCAGCAGCGTATATAGCGGGGAGCTGTTTTTT; cdr3_aa: CASSVYSGELFF
clone_size: NA; v_call: TRBV9; d_call: NA; j_call: TRBJ2-3; cdr3_nt: TGTGCCAGCAGCGTAGTCGGGGGGCTGACGAGCACAGATACGCAGTATTTT; cdr3_aa: CASSVVGGLTSTDTQYF
clone_size: NA; v_call: TRBV9; d_call: NA; j_call: TRBJ2-5; cdr3_nt: TGTGCCAGCAGCCTAGAGGGTTTGGGGCAAGAGACCCAGTACTTC; cdr3_aa: CASSLEGLGQETQYF
clone_size: NA; v_call: TRBV5-6; d_call: NA; j_call: TRBJ1-2; cdr3_nt: TGTGCCAGCAGCCCAGGGACGAACTATGGCTACACCTTC; cdr3_aa: CASSPGTNYGYTF
clone_size: few; v_call: TRBV10-3; d_call: NA; j_call: TRBJ1-2; cdr3_nt: TGTGCCATCAGTGAGGAGGGGGGGCGGAACTATGGCTACACCTTC; cdr3_aa: CAISEEGGRNYGYTF
clone_size: few; v_call: TRBV11-1; d_call: NA; j_call: TRBJ2-7; cdr3_nt: TGTGCCAGCAGCTTTCGCGGCGAGTACGAGCAGTACTTC; cdr3_aa: CASSFRGEYEQYF
clone_size: NA; v_call: TRBV9; d_call: TRBD2; j_call: TRBJ2-7; cdr3_nt: TGTGCCAGCAGCGTAGCCGGGACTAGCTACGAGCAGTACTTC; cdr3_aa: CASSVAGTSYEQYF
clone_size: NA; v_call: TRBV6-5; d_call: NA; j_call: TRBJ1-4; cdr3_nt: TGTGCCAGCAGTCACCGGGACGCTAATGAAAAACTGTTTTTT; cdr3_aa: CASSHRDANEKLFF
clone_size: NA; v_call: TRBV2; d_call: NA; j_call: TRBJ2-3; cdr3_nt: TGTGCCAGGGGAACAGGGACAGATACGCAGTATTTT; cdr3_aa: CARGTGTDTQYF
clone_size: NA; v_call: TRBV11-3; d_call: NA; j_call: TRBJ1-5; cdr3_nt: TGTGCCAGCAGCTTACGGGAGCCGGGAGGTTGGGGAATGAATCAGCCCCAGCATTTT; cdr3_aa: CASSLREPGGWGMNQPQHF
clone_size: NA; v_call: TRBV5-6; d_call: NA; j_call: TRBJ2-2; cdr3_nt: TGTGCCAGCAGCTTGGGGCAGGGAACCGGGGAGCTGTTTTTT; cdr3_aa: CASSLGQGTGELFF
clone_size: NA; v_call: TRBV5-1; d_call: TRBD2; j_call: TRBJ2-3; cdr3_nt: TGCGCCAGCTCCCTAGGACTAGTCTCCACAGATACGCAGTATTTT; cdr3_aa: CASSLGLVSTDTQYF
clone_size: NA; v_call: TRBV2; d_call: TRBD2; j_call: TRBJ2-3; cdr3_nt: TGTGCCAGTTCCGGGACTAGCGGGAGGGGGTCAGATACGCAGTATTTT; cdr3_aa: CASSGTSGRGSDTQYF
clone_size: NA; v_call: TRBV29-1; d_call: NA; j_call: TRBJ1-5; cdr3_nt: TGCAGCGTTGAATCCGGGGGCGGTCAGCCCCAGCATTTT; cdr3_aa: CSVESGGGQPQHF
clone_size: once; v_call: TRBV4-2; d_call: NA; j_call: TRBJ1-1; cdr3_nt: TGTGCCAGCAGCTTGTTAATCCAGGGGCCAGGGGAGGCTTTCTTT; cdr3_aa: CASSLLIQGPGEAFF
clone_size: NA; v_call: TRBV18; d_call: NA; j_call: TRBJ2-3; cdr3_nt: TGTGCCAGCTCACCTTATAAACAGGGCTTCACAGATACGCAGTATTTT; cdr3_aa: CASSPYKQGFTDTQYF
clone_size: few; v_call: TRBV12-5; d_call: NA; j_call: TRBJ2-5; cdr3_nt: TGTGCTAGTGGACGAGAGACCCAGTACTTC; cdr3_aa: CASGRETQYF
clone_size: NA; v_call: TRBV6-9; d_call: TRBD2; j_call: TRBJ2-5; cdr3_nt: TGTGCCAGCAGTCCCCCCGGGCAGGGAGGGAAGGAGACCCAGTACTTC; cdr3_aa: CASSPPGQGGKETQYF
clone_size: NA; v_call: TRBV10-3; d_call: NA; j_call: TRBJ2-7; cdr3_nt: TGTGCCACCCAACAGGGACGGACCTACGAGCAGTACTTC; cdr3_aa: CATQQGRTYEQYF
clone_size: NA; v_call: TRBV7-8; d_call: NA; j_call: TRBJ1-2; cdr3_nt: TGTGCCAGCAGCTTAGGACAGAACTATGGCTACACCTTC; cdr3_aa: CASSLGQNYGYTF
clone_size: once; v_call: TRBV19; d_call: TRBD2; j_call: TRBJ2-7; cdr3_nt: TGTGCCAGTAGTATGCCTGGGACTAGAACCTACGAGCAGTACTTC; cdr3_aa: CASSMPGTRTYEQYF
clone_size: NA; v_call: TRBV30; d_call: TRBD1; j_call: TRBJ1-5; cdr3_nt: TGTGCCTGGACCACAGGGGGACAGCCCCAGCATTTT; cdr3_aa: CAWTTGGQPQHF
clone_size: NA; v_call: TRBV6-5; d_call: NA; j_call: TRBJ2-1; cdr3_nt: TGTGCCAGCAGTTACCCTGTGACCTCGGGCGGGAATGAGCAGTTCTTC; cdr3_aa: CASSYPVTSGGNEQFF
clone_size: NA; v_call: TRBV6-5; d_call: NA; j_call: TRBJ2-5; cdr3_nt: TGTGCCAGCACCACAGGGTGGGGCAGAGAAGAGACCCAGTACTTC; cdr3_aa: CASTTGWGREETQYF
clone_size: NA; v_call: TRBV6-1; d_call: NA; j_call: TRBJ2-3; cdr3_nt: TGTGCCAGCAGTGAAGTCGGGGACCTGAATACGCAGTATTTT; cdr3_aa: CASSEVGDLNTQYF
clone_size: NA; v_call: TRBV4-1; d_call: NA; j_call: TRBJ2-1; cdr3_nt: TGCGCCAGCAGCCAAGACGGTCTAGCAGGCAATGAGCAGTTCTTC; cdr3_aa: CASSQDGLAGNEQFF
clone_size: NA; v_call: TRBV9; d_call: NA; j_call: TRBJ1-6; cdr3_nt: TGTGCCAGCAGCGTAGAGACTCCTAATTCACCCCTCCACTTT; cdr3_aa: CASSVETPNSPLHF
clone_size: NA; v_call: TRBV6-1; d_call: NA; j_call: TRBJ1-2; cdr3_nt: TGTGCCAGCAGTGAAGGCTGGGGCGCTTATGGCTACACCTTC; cdr3_aa: CASSEGWGAYGYTF
clone_size: NA; v_call: TRBV19; d_call: TRBD2; j_call: TRBJ2-7; cdr3_nt: TGTGCCAGTAGTCCAAGGGGCGGGAGCACCCACGAGCAGTACTTC; cdr3_aa: CASSPRGGSTHEQYF
clone_size: NA; v_call: TRBV19; d_call: NA; j_call: TRBJ2-6; cdr3_nt: TGTGCCAGTAGTCCCGAGGTCGGGACCTCTGGGGCCAACGTCCTGACTTTC; cdr3_aa: CASSPEVGTSGANVLTF
clone_size: few; v_call: TRBV4-2; d_call: TRBD2; j_call: TRBJ2-7; cdr3_nt: TGTGCCAGCAGCCAAGATCGGGGGGGAGGCGAGCAGTACTTC; cdr3_aa: CASSQDRGGGEQYF
clone_size: NA; v_call: TRBV6-5; d_call: NA; j_call: TRBJ1-5; cdr3_nt: TGTGCCAGCAGTTACTCGAGGGGAGGAGATCAGCCCCAGCATTTT; cdr3_aa: CASSYSRGGDQPQHF
clone_size: NA; v_call: TRBV7-2; d_call: TRBD2; j_call: TRBJ2-5; cdr3_nt: TGTGCCAGCAGTCGGACTAGCGGGGGGGCCAGAGAGACCCAGTACTTC; cdr3_aa: CASSRTSGGARETQYF
clone_size: NA; v_call: TRBV19; d_call: NA; j_call: TRBJ1-6; cdr3_nt: TGTGCCAGTAGTATTTACGGGGGCAACGGTAATTCACCCCTCCACTTT; cdr3_aa: CASSIYGGNGNSPLHF
clone_size: NA; v_call: TRBV7-8; d_call: TRBD1; j_call: TRBJ1-2; cdr3_nt: TGTGCCAGCAGCGCCGGACAGGGGGCGCTCTACACCTTC; cdr3_aa: CASSAGQGALYTF
clone_size: NA; v_call: TRBV6-6; d_call: NA; j_call: TRBJ2-7; cdr3_nt: TGTGCCAGCAGTTCCGGGACCGCGGTAGGAGAGCAGTACTTC; cdr3_aa: CASSSGTAVGEQYF
clone_size: NA; v_call: TRBV5-4; d_call: NA; j_call: TRBJ2-1; cdr3_nt: TGTGCCAGCAGGGGTCAGGATGAGCAGTTCTTC; cdr3_aa: CASRGQDEQFF
clone_size: NA; v_call: TRBV7-9; d_call: NA; j_call: TRBJ2-5; cdr3_nt: TGTGCCAGCACTCCGAATCATGAGACCCAGTACTTC; cdr3_aa: CASTPNHETQYF
clone_size: NA; v_call: TRBV18; d_call: NA; j_call: TRBJ2-7; cdr3_nt: TGTGCCAGCTCACCCCGGGAGGGGGCCCACGAGCAGTACTTC; cdr3_aa: CASSPREGAHEQYF
clone_size: NA; v_call: TRBV15; d_call: NA; j_call: TRBJ2-1; cdr3_nt: TGTGCCACCAGCAGAGATTTGAGGGCGGGGAATGAGCAGTTCTTC; cdr3_aa: CATSRDLRAGNEQFF
clone_size: NA; v_call: TRBV4-2; d_call: TRBD2; j_call: TRBJ2-7; cdr3_nt: TGTGCCAGCAGCCCAGGCGGGGGGCCCTACGAGCAGTACTTC; cdr3_aa: CASSPGGGPYEQYF